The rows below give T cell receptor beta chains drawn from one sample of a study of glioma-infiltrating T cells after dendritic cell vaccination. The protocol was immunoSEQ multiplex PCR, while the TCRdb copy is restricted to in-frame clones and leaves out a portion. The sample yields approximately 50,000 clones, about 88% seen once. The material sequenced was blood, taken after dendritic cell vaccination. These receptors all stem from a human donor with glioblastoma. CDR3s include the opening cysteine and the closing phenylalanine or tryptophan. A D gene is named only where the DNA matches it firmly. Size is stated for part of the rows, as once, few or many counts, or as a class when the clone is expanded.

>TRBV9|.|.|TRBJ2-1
TGTGCCAGCAGCGTTTTCGTAAACTCCTACAATGAGCAGTTCTTC
CASSVFVNSYNEQFF
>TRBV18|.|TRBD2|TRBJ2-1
TGTGCCAGCTCACCCGCTAGCGGGAGTAAAAATGAGCAGTTCTTC
CASSPASGSKNEQFF
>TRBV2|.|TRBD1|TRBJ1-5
TGTGCCAGCAGGGCGACAGGGTATCAGCCCCAGCATTTT
CASRATGYQPQHF
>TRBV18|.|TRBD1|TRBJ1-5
TGTGCCAGCTCAGGAGGGGGCAAACAGCCCCAGCATTTT
CASSGGGKQPQHF
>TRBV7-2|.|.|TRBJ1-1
TGTGCCAGCAGCTTCAGGGCCCGGAACACTGAAGCTTTCTTT
CASSFRARNTEAFF
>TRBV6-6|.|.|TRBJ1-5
TGTGCCAGCAGCCGGGACAATCAGCCCCAGCATTTT
CASSRDNQPQHF
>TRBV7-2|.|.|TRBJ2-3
TGTGCCAGCAGCTTAGACGTACTGCCGCGGGATACGCAGTATTTT
CASSLDVLPRDTQYF
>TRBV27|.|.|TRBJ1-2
TGTGCCAGCAGTTTTAGGGGTTTGAGTAACTATGGCTACACCTTC
CASSFRGLSNYGYTF
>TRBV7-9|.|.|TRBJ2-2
TGTGCCATCGGGGAGTGGGGGAACACCGGGGAGCTGTTTTTT
CAIGEWGNTGELFF
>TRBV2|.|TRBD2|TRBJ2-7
TGTGCCAGCAGAACTAGCGGGAGCTACGAGCAGTACTTC
CASRTSGSYEQYF
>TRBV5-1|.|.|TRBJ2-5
TGCGCCAGCAGCCCAACAGGGACCCAAGAGACCCAGTACTTC
CASSPTGTQETQYF
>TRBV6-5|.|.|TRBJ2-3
TGTGCCAGCACCAAAACGGGAATGGATACGCAGTATTTT
CASTKTGMDTQYF
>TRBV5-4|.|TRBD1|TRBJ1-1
TGTGCCAGCAGCAATGACGACAGGGGATTTCCTGAAGCTTTCTTT
CASSNDDRGFPEAFF
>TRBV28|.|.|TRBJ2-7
TGTGCCAGCAGTTTATATACTATTGGCGGCTCCTACGAGCAGTACTTC
CASSLYTIGGSYEQYF
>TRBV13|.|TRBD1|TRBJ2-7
TGTGCCAGCAGCTTGGACAGGTCCTACGAGCAGTACTTC
CASSLDRSYEQYF
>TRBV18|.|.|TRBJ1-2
TGTGCCAGCTCACCGGGCCCGAACTATGGCTACACCTTC
CASSPGPNYGYTF
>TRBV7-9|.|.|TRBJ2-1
TGTGCCAGCAGCTCCGCGGGCGGGGAGGCGAATGAGCAGTTCTTC
CASSSAGGEANEQFF
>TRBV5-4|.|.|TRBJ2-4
TGTGCCAGCAGCCCCCAGGGGCGAGGTGACAAAAACATTCAGTACTTC
CASSPQGRGDKNIQYF
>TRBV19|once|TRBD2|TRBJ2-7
TGTGCCAGTAGTAATAGCGGGAGGGCCGGGTTCGAGCAGTACTTC
CASSNSGRAGFEQYF
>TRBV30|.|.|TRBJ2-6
TGTGCCTGGAGTGTACTGTTAGGGGCGGGGGCCAACGTCCTGACTTTC
CAWSVLLGAGANVLTF
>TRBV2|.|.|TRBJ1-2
TGTGCCAGCAGTGAAGCGCTTACAGATAACTATGGCTACACCTTC
CASSEALTDNYGYTF
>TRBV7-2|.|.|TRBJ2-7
TGTGCCAGCAGCCCCGCGTGGGAGCAGTACTTC
CASSPAWEQYF
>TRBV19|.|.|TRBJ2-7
TGTGCCAGTAGTCAGGACAGAGGGGGCTACGAGCAGTACTTC
CASSQDRGGYEQYF
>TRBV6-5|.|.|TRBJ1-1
TGTGCCAGCAATCCAGGACAGCTGAACACTGAAGCTTTCTTT
CASNPGQLNTEAFF
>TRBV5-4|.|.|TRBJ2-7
TGTGCCAGCAGCCCCACAGGGATGCGCTCCTACGAGCAGTACTTC
CASSPTGMRSYEQYF
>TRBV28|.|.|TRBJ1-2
TGTGCCAGCAGCCAAGGAGCTTCTAACTATGGCTACACCTTC
CASSQGASNYGYTF
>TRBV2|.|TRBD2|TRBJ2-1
TGTGCCAGCCTCCTACTAGCGGGTCGTCATGAGCAGTTCTTC
CASLLLAGRHEQFF
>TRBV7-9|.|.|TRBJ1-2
TGTGCCAGCAGCTTGGATCGAGGAGGCTACACCTTC
CASSLDRGGYTF
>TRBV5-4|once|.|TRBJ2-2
TGTGCCAGCAGCCGACCAACCCGTGCACAGACCGGGGAGCTGTTTTTT
CASSRPTRAQTGELFF
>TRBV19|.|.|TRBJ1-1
TGTGCCAGTAGTGTGTCGGGTAGCACTGAAGCTTTCTTT
CASSVSGSTEAFF
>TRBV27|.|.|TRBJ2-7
TGTGCCAGCAGTGCACGGGGGACAGCCCTCTCCTACGAGCAGTACTTC
CASSARGTALSYEQYF
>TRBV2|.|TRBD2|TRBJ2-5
TGTGCCAGCAGAGAACGGGAGGGCGGGGAGACCCAGTACTTC
CASREREGGETQYF
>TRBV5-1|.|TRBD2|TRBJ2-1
TGCGCCAGCAGCTTATTCAAGACTAGCGGGATTTACAATGAGCAGTTCTTC
CASSLFKTSGIYNEQFF
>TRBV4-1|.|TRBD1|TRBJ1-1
TGCGCCAGCAGCCTGCGGACAGGGGGAATAACTGAAGCTTTCTTT
CASSLRTGGITEAFF
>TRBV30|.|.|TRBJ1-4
TGTGCCTGGAGTTTGGGGGGGGATAATGAAAAACTGTTTTTT
CAWSLGGDNEKLFF
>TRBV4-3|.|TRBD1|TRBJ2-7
TGCGCCAGCAGCCAGGACACAACCGACAGGGCCAACGAGCAGTACTTC
CASSQDTTDRANEQYF
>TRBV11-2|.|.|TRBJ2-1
TGTGCCAGCAGGGGAGGATCTGCCTCCCTCAATGAGCAGTTCTTC
CASRGGSASLNEQFF
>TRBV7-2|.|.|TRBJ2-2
TGTGCCAGCAGCCGAATCCACGGGAGTCTGGGCACCGGGGAGCTGTTTTTT
CASSRIHGSLGTGELFF
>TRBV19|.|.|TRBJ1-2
TGTGCCAGTAGGGCGGCCTGGGATGGCTACACCTTC
CASRAAWDGYTF
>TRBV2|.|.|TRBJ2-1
TGTGCCAGCAGCCGTGAGGGAAGCTCCTACAATGAGCAGTTCTTC
CASSREGSSYNEQFF
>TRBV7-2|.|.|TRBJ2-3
TGTGCCAGCAGCTTAGCGCAGGGGAGAACAGATACGCAGTATTTT
CASSLAQGRTDTQYF
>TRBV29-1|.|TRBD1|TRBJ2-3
TGCAGCGTCGAGGACAGGGGCGCTCCCACAGATACGCAGTATTTT
CSVEDRGAPTDTQYF
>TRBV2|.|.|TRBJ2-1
TGTGCCAACGGACAGAATTTTTACAATGAGCAGTTCTTC
CANGQNFYNEQFF
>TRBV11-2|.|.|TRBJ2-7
TGTGCCAGCAGCACCAGTTCTGGCAAATCCTACGAGCAGTACTTC
CASSTSSGKSYEQYF
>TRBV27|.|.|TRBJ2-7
TGTGCCAGCACCAAAACGGGCGGGGACTACGAGCAGTACTTC
CASTKTGGDYEQYF
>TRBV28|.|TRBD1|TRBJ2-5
TGTGCCAGCAGTTCCTACACTAACAGGGGGCCTCGGGAGACCCAGTACTTC
CASSSYTNRGPRETQYF
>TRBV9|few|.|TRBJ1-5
TGTGCCAGCAGCGTCTCGGGACTTTCAAATCAGCCCCAGCATTTT
CASSVSGLSNQPQHF
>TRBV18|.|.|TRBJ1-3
TGTGCCAGCTCACTCGCGCTTAACTCTGGAAACACCATATATTTT
CASSLALNSGNTIYF
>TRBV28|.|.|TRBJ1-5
TGTGCCAGCACCTTGGGGCAGGTCTTAAATCAGCCCCAGCATTTT
CASTLGQVLNQPQHF
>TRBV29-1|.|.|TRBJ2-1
TGCAGCGTCTCAGCGGGTACAACCGACAATGAGCAGTTCTTC
CSVSAGTTDNEQFF
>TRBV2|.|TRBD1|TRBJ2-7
TGTGCCAGCAGTGGGGCCGGGACAGGGACCTCCGAGCAGTACTTC
CASSGAGTGTSEQYF
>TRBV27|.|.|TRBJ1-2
TGTGCCAGCAGTGGCAGTCCCAACTATGGCTACACCTTC
CASSGSPNYGYTF
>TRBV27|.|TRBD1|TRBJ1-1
TGTGCCAGCAGTTTCTACAGGGGGATGAACACTGAAGCTTTCTTT
CASSFYRGMNTEAFF
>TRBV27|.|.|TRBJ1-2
TGTGCCAGCAGCCCTTTATTGTCGAACTATGGCTACACCTTC
CASSPLLSNYGYTF
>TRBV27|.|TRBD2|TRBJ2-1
TGTGCCAGCAGTTTCGGGTTTGGCGGGAGCTCCTACAATGAGCAGTTCTTC
CASSFGFGGSSYNEQFF